These 5 T cell receptor beta chains were all obtained from the same sample, sequenced in a study of molecular identifiers for immune sequencing clone quantification. MiXCR, run by TCRdb on the PCR reads, gives a single entry per CDR3 protein. The table lists about 640,000 distinct CDR3 sequences, just under 20% of them singletons, with 0.85% in the top ten. Sample: naive CD8+ T cells from blood, with Jurkat cell RNA spiked in. The sample's subset: FACS-sorted CD8+CD4-CCR7+CD45RA+ naive T cells. Every receptor here comes from a human donor in good health. Some libraries in this study had Jurkat cell RNA spiked in.

This clonotype turned up a few times. J is TRBJ2-3 and V is TRBV20-1; 8 bases map to TRBD1. The CDR3 has 15 amino acids. With 2 bases clipped from V and 3 bases from J, the junction kept 7 bases outside the gene matches. The V gene's germline CDR1 is DFQATT and CDR2 SNEGSKA (reference sequence). CDR3 coding DNA: TGCAGTGCTAGACCCAGGGGGCATAGAACAGATACGCAGTATTTT. Its protein is CSARPRGHRTDTQYF.

The sample holds a few counts of this clonotype. The CDR3 DNA is TGTGCCAGCAGTTATCTGGGGCAGCGGTATGACGAGCAGTACTTC. Its protein product is CASSYLGQRYDEQYF. The V call is TRBV6-5, the J call TRBJ2-7, with D tentatively TRBD1 or TRBD2 (5 bases each). The germline V and J ends were trimmed by 3 bases and 5 bases, with 17 bases remaining between them. Germline V lookup: CDR1 MNHEY, CDR2 SVGAGI. The CDR3 runs 15 residues.

This clonotype came up many times. The V and J genes are TRBV7-2 and TRBJ2-7; D is possibly TRBD1 (5 bases). CDR1 SGHTA and CDR2 FQGNSA come from the germline V gene. V dropped 1 base and J dropped 3 bases, with 10 bases sitting between them. The CDR3 runs 14 residues. The CDR3 region is CASSLGVTVYEQYF. CDR3 bases: TGTGCCAGCAGCTTAGGTGTGACAGTCTACGAGCAGTACTTC.

This clonotype was picked up many times. The chain carries TRBV20-1 and TRBJ2-7; TRBD1 agrees at 9 bases. V lost 6 bases to trimming and J lost 4 bases; unmatched junction nucleotides: 7. Germline lookup yields CDR1 DFQATT and CDR2 SNEGSKA (reference sequence). The CDR3 consists of 13 residues. DNA of the CDR3: TGCAGTGCCCATGGCGGGACAGGGTACGAGCAGTACTTC. It is translated as CSAHGGTGYEQYF.

A note on this clonotype: One end of the junction is discordant with germline, which a read error may explain. V and J are TRBV4-1 and TRBJ1-4; 7 positions match TRBD1. The CDR3 consists of 14 residues. Germline V CDR1 and CDR2: MGHRA, YSYEKL. CDR3 sequence: CASSQEGAGEKLSF. In DNA form, the CDR3 reads TGCGCCAGCAGCCAGGAGGGGGCAGGGGAAAAACTGTCTTTT.